These 3 T cell receptor beta chains originate from one sample sequenced in a study of persistence of HIV-infected CD4 T cells. Stimulation used 8.5 to 10 ug/mL lysate from CMV-infected fibroblasts. CD40L/CD69 double-negative CD45RO-high memory CD4+ T cells were collected. This was the immunoSEQ version 4 assay in survey mode. Sequencing was performed with immunoSEQ multiplex PCR; in TCRdb, only in-frame clones are kept and a portion is missing. The sample carries approximately 31,000 clones, 82% recorded once. These TCRs' antigens remain unknown. Here the sequenced sample was CD4+ T cells sorted from PBMCs after 18-hour stimulation, taken from a patient who received antiretroviral therapy. The receptor source for this set is an adult woman with HIV who was CMV-seropositive.

In its sample, this clone was seen once. The rearrangement links TRBV9 to TRBJ2-7, with TRBD1 matching 7 bases. CDR3 length: 15 amino acids. V was pared by 0 bases and J by 1 base, with 4 bases of the junction left unmatched. Germline V CDR1 and CDR2: SGDLS, YYNGEE. The CDR3 DNA reads as TGTGCCAGCAGCGTAGCGACAGGGAATTCCTACGAGCAGTACTTC. It codes for CASSVATGNSYEQYF.

The J gene is TRBJ1-1, the V gene TRBV6-6; TRBD1 matches at 7 bases. CDR1 and CDR2 (germline): MNHNY, SVGAGI (reference sequence). The ends lost 5 bases at V and 4 bases at J; junction bases unmatched: 13. This CDR3 has 16 residues. CDR3 bases: TGTGCCAGCAGTGGGGGGACAGACCTCCGTGGCACTGAAGCTTTCTTT. It codes for CASSGGTDLRGTEAFF.

CDR3 residues: CASSLLTGATDTQYF. The CDR3 DNA reads TGCGCCAGCAGCTTATTGACAGGGGCCACAGATACGCAGTATTTT. J is TRBJ2-3 and V is TRBV5-1; 8 nucleotides match TRBD1. V lost 2 bases to trimming and J lost 2 bases; unmatched junction nucleotides: 4. CDR3 length: 15 residues. In germline, CDR1 is SGHRS, CDR2 YFSETQ.